This TCR beta chain derives from a study of blood T cell repertoires in COVID-19. Profiling relied on immunoSEQ multiplex PCR, and the TCRdb table lists in-frame clones only, not all of them. The data hold about 24,000 clones, with roughly 74% observed a single time. The CDR3 runs 12 residues. Germline trimming cut 4 bases from V and 6 bases from J; bases unmatched to any gene: 3. Germline V CDR1 and CDR2: WSHSY, SAAADI. Enrolment of Seattle patients took place during active infection, and they were followed longitudinally. The source is a man over 45 with COVID-19, enrolled during active disease. The sample comprised peripheral blood. This chain uses TRBV10-2 with TRBJ2-7; the match to TRBD2 covers 7 bases. Here the CDR3 reads CASSGLAGEQYF. CDR3 nucleotide sequence: TGCGCCAGCAGTGGACTAGCAGGCGAGCAGTACTTC.